This TCR beta chain was sequenced for a study of CD4+ T cells in melanoma. Study results and limitations: Reportedly, melanoma neoantigen-specific CD4+ T cells showed varied differentiation states. CD8+ T cell, macrophage and B cell function reportedly correlated with neoantigen-specific CD4+ T cells.

In regard to this clone: What it recognizes is unknown.

Sequenced by immunoSEQ multiplex PCR; TCRdb stores in-frame clones only, minus some. Of roughly 12,000 clones in the sample, about 70% are singletons; the top ten hold roughly 8.6%. Germline values: CDR1 MNHNY, CDR2 SVGAGI (reference sequence). The CDR3 has 10 amino acids. Trimming shortened V by 6 bases and J by 5 bases, and 3 bases separated the two germline ends. The source is a human donor with melanoma. The rearrangement links TRBV6-6 to TRBJ2-3, with no clear D. Sequencing input: cells from a culture (not recorded whether cultured in vitro). CDR3 nucleotides: TGTGCCAGCAGCCAAGATACGCAGTATTTT. It is translated as CASSQDTQYF.